The entry that follows covers one TCR beta chain sequence. V was trimmed by 3 bases and J by 5 bases, leaving 12 bases between them. Looked up from germline, CDR1 is SGHTS and CDR2 is YDEGEE. The CDR3 has 14 amino acids. This specimen belongs to a study of cytomegalovirus exposure and HLA in healthy donors. The PCR was carried out with 60 Vbeta primers and 13 Jbeta primers. Some clones are missing from TCRdb's copy, which holds only in-frame ones; the method was immunoSEQ multiplex PCR. The sample records about 120,000 clones, around 66% being singletons. The sequencing input was PBMCs. The rearrangement joins TRBV5-8 to TRBJ2-4; D may be TRBD1 (5 bases). The receptor was isolated from a middle-aged woman in good health and CMV-seropositive. Here the CDR3 reads CASSSTWTQNIQYF. The DNA of the CDR3 is TGTGCCAGCAGCTCGACCTGGACACAAAACATTCAGTACTTC.